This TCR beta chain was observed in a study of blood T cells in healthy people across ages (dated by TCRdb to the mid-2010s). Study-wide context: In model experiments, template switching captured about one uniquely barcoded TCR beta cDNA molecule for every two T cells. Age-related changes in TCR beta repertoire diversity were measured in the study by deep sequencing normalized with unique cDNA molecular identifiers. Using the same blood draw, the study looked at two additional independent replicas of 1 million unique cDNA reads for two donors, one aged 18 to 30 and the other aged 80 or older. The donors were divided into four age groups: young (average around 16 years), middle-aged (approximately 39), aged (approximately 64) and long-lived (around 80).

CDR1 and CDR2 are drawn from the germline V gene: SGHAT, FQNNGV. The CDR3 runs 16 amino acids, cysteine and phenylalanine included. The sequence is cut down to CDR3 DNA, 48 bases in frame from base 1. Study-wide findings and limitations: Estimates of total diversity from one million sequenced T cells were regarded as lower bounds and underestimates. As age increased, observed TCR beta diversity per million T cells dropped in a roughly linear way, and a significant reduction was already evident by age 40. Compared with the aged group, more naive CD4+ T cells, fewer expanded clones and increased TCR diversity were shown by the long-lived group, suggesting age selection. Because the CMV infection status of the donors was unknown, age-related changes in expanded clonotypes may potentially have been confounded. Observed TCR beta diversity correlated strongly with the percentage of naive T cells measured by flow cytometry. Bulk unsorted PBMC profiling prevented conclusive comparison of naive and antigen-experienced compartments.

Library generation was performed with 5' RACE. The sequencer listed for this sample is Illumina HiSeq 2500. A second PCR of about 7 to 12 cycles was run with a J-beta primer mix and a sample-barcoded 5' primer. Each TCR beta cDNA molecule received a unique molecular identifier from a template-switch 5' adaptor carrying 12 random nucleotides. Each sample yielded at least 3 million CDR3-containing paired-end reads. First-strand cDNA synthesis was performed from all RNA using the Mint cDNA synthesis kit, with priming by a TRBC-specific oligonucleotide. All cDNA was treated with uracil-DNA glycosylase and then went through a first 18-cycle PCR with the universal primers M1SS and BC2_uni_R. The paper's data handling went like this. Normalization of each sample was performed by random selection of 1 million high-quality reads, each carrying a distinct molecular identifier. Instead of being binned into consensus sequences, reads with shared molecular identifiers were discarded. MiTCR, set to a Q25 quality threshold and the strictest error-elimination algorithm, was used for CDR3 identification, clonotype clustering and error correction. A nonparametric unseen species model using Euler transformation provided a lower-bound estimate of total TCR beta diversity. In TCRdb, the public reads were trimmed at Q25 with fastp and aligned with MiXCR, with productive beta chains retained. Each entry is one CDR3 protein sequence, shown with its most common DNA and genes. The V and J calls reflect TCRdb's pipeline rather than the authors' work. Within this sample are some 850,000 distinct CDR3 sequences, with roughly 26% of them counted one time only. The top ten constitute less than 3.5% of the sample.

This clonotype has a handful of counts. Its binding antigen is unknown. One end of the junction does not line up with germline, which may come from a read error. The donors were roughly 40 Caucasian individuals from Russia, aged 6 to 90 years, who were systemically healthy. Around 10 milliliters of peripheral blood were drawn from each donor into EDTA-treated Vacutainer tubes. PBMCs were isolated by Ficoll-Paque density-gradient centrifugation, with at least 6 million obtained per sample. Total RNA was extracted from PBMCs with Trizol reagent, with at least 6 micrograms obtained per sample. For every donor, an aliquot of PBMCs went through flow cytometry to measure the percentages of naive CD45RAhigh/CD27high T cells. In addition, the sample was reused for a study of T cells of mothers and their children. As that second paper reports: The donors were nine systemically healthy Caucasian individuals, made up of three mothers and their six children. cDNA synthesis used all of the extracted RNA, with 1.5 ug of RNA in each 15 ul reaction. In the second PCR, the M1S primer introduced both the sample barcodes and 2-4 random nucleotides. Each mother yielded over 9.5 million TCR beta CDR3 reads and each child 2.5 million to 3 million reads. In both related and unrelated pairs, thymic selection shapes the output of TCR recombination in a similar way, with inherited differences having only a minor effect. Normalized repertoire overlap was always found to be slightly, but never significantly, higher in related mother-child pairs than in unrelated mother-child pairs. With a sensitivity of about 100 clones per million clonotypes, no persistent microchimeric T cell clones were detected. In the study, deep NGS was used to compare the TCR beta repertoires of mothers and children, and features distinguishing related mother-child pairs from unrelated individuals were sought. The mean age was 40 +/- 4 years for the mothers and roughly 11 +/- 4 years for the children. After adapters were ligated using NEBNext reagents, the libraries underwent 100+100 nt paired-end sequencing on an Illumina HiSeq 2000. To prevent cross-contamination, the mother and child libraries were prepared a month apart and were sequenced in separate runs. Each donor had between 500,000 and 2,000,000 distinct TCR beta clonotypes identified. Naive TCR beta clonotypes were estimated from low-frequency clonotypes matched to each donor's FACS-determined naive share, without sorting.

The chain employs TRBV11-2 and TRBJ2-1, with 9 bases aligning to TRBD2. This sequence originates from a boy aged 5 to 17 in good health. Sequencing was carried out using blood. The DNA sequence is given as TGTGCCAGCAGCTTAATAGGGACTAGCTCCTACAATGGGCAGTTCTTC. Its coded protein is CASSLIGTSSYNGQFF.